What follows are 26 T cell receptor beta chains derived from one specimen sequenced in a study of T-cell memory formation after mild COVID-19. TCRdb itself ran the 5' RACE reads through MiXCR, one entry per CDR3 protein. The table has about 130,000 distinct CDR3 sequences, about 6% seen once. The sample taken for sequencing was PBMCs or a T cell subset sorted from them (not recorded which). The source of these receptors is an adult woman who had mild COVID-19 (a few samples of this study predate the infection). Cell type and time point are not known.

This clonotype was seen repeatedly, ten times or more. The chain joins TRBV7-2 to TRBJ1-6, with 10 bases that match TRBD1. The CDR3 is made up of 15 amino acids. CDR1 SGHTA and CDR2 FQGNSA come from the germline V gene. J gave up 10 bases and V 3 bases, and 6 bases lay outside the gene matches. The CDR3 sequence: CASSFRQGAGSPLHF. CDR3 DNA sequence: TGTGCCAGCAGCTTCCGACAGGGGGCTGGGTCACCCCTCCACTTT.

The genes are TRBV18 and TRBJ1-2, with 9 positions matching TRBD1. The CDR3 consists of 14 residues. The V and J ends lost 1 base and 7 bases, in that order; junction bases with no gene match: 4. Germline V gene data show CDR1 as KGHSH and CDR2 as LQKENI. The CDR3 protein is CASSPRTGVGGYTF. In nucleotides, the CDR3 is TGTGCCAGCTCACCACGGACAGGGGTCGGTGGCTACACCTTC.

There are many counts of this clonotype. The chain employs TRBV29-1 and TRBJ2-1, with a tentative D call TRBD2 (6 bases). The CDR3 is 14 amino acids. The ends were cut back, 3 bases at V and 8 bases at J, with 17 bases in the middle. CDR1 and CDR2 from the germline V gene are SQVTM and ANQGSEA. The CDR3 loop reads CSVDMGRRGDEQFF. The CDR3 nucleotides read TGCAGCGTTGACATGGGGCGGAGGGGCGATGAGCAGTTCTTC.

The CDR3 protein is CATSDFRTSGALDTQYF. CDR3 in DNA: TGTGCCACCAGTGATTTTCGGACTAGCGGGGCGCTCGATACGCAGTATTTT. V gene TRBV24-1 combines with J gene TRBJ2-3, with 12 nucleotides matching TRBD2. Germline values: CDR1 KGHDR, CDR2 SFDVKD. Trimming took 1 base from V and 6 from J; bases not matched to a gene: 7. The CDR3 covers 17 residues.

Many counts were recorded for this clonotype. The chain uses TRBV20-1 and TRBJ2-5; no clear D gene. The CDR3 length is 12 residues. V lost 6 bases, J lost 2 bases, and 10 bases lay in between. Germline CDR1 DFQATT, CDR2 SNEGSKA (reference sequence). The CDR3 spells CSASYQQETQYF. Written as DNA, the CDR3 is TGCAGTGCCTCCTATCAACAAGAGACCCAGTACTTC.

This clonotype was counted at least ten times. The chain combines TRBV5-1 with TRBJ2-2; D call uncertain. The germline CDR1 and CDR2 sequences are SGHRS and YFSETQ. This CDR3 has 15 residues. Trimming stripped 0 bases from V and 1 base from J, with 7 bases between. The CDR3 DNA sequence: TGCGCCAGCAGCTTGGCCGCACAGAACACCGGGGAGCTGTTTTTT. It specifies CASSLAAQNTGELFF.

CDR3 in DNA: TGTGCCAGCAGCTTGGCGACGACTAGCGGGGGGCCCGGAGCGGATACGCAGTATTTT. Its translation: CASSLATTSGGPGADTQYF. The rearrangement links TRBV5-6 to TRBJ2-3; TRBD2 matches 13 bases. The V segment lost 0 bases and the J segment 6 bases; nucleotides outside the gene matches: 13. The CDR3 is made up of 19 amino acids. Germline V gives CDR1 SGHDT, CDR2 YYEEEE.

This clonotype has a count of ten or more. The V and J genes are TRBV6-5 and TRBJ2-2; D is tentatively TRBD1 or TRBD2 (5 bases each). The V gene's germline CDR1 is MNHEY and CDR2 SVGAGI. V gave up 0 bases and J gave up 3 bases, with 14 bases separating them. The CDR3 sequence is 17 residues long. CDR3 nucleotide sequence: TGTGCCAGCAGTTACTCGCTAGGATGGGGGTACACCGGGGAGCTGTTTTTT. It codes for CASSYSLGWGYTGELFF.

This clonotype appeared a few times. The V and J genes are TRBV18 and TRBJ2-7, with TRBD2 as a possible D gene (6 bases). V shed 1 base and J shed 6 bases, with 16 bases lying between them. The CDR3 covers 15 residues. From germline, CDR1 is KGHSH and CDR2 LQKENI. The CDR3 is CASSPQSLNGGEQYF. CDR3 coding DNA: TGTGCCAGCTCACCACAATCCCTCAACGGGGGCGAGCAGTACTTC.

This clonotype showed up just a few times. The chain links TRBV2 to TRBJ2-7, with unresolved D. Trimming took off 7 bases at V and 2 bases at J, with 9 bases between the two ends. The CDR3 contains 12 residues. Germline CDR1 and CDR2: SNHLY and FYNNEI. This chain's CDR3 is CASKDGTYEQYF. In nucleotides, the CDR3 is TGTGCCAGCAAAGACGGCACCTACGAGCAGTACTTC.

The chain joins TRBV3-1 to TRBJ1-2, with 8 bases that match TRBD1. Trimming removed 4 bases from V and 7 bases from J; junction bases left unmatched: 11. Germline CDR1 and CDR2: LGHDT and YNNKEL (reference sequence). The length of the CDR3 is 15 residues. Here the CDR3 DNA reads TGTGCCAGCAGCCTTTGTCTGGACAGGGTGACTGGCTACACCTTC. Translating it yields CASSLCLDRVTGYTF.

This sequence joins TRBV5-6 and TRBJ1-2; TRBD1 matches at 7 bases. The V segment lost 2 bases and the J segment 7 bases; nucleotides outside the gene matches: 8. This CDR3 spans 14 amino acids. From germline, CDR1 is SGHDT and CDR2 YYEEEE. The CDR3 DNA reads as TGTGCCAGCAGCTTCCGGGACAGAGGCACTGGCTACACCTTC. Encoded protein: CASSFRDRGTGYTF.

The chain links TRBV20-1 to TRBJ1-6, with D possibly TRBD1 on 5 matching bases. V was trimmed by 0 bases and J by 0 bases, leaving 12 bases between them. This CDR3 has 17 residues. CDR1 is DFQATT and CDR2 is SNEGSKA in the germline V gene (reference sequence). Here the CDR3 reads CSARDLRASSYNSPLHF. CDR3 in DNA: TGCAGTGCTAGAGATCTCAGGGCCAGCTCCTATAATTCACCCCTCCACTTT.

This clonotype was found a few times. The V and J genes are TRBV4-1 and TRBJ2-7, with D possibly TRBD1 on 6 matching bases. CDR1 MGHRA and CDR2 YSYEKL come from the germline V gene. The CDR3 is 15 amino acids. The V end was cut by 1 base, the J end by 1 base, with 11 bases between. CDR3 amino acids: CASSQGQDFSYEQYF. The CDR3 nucleotides are TGCGCCAGCAGCCAAGGACAGGATTTTTCCTACGAGCAGTACTTC.

This clonotype was observed many times. V and J are TRBV6-1 and TRBJ2-1; D uncertain. CDR1 is MNHNS, CDR2 SASEGT, per germline. CDR3 size: 13 residues. The V gene lost 2 bases and the J gene lost 8 bases, with 10 bases spanning the gap. CDR3: CASSEQVGYEQFF. CDR3 sequence (DNA): TGTGCCAGCAGTGAACAGGTTGGATATGAGCAGTTCTTC.

This clonotype occurred a few times. The rearrangement joins TRBV7-2 to TRBJ2-5, with D unresolved. Germline V gives CDR1 SGHTA, CDR2 FQGNSA. This CDR3 is built from 11 residues. V lost 3 bases and J 5 bases, leaving 4 bases between the germline ends. DNA for the CDR3: TGTGCCAGCAGCTTCTGGGAGACCCAGTACTTC. Translation: CASSFWETQYF.

This clonotype was observed a handful of times. This chain connects TRBV12-3 or TRBV12-4 to TRBJ1-2, with 10 bases matching TRBD1. This CDR3 comprises 17 residues. With 2 bases clipped from V and 2 bases from J, the junction kept 8 bases outside the gene matches. The CDR3 DNA is TGTGCCAGCAGTTTACGACAGGGGGCTACCTCGAACTATGGCTACACCTTC. Residues: CASSLRQGATSNYGYTF.

This clonotype was picked up a small number of times. The CDR3 nucleotides read TGTGCCAGCAGCTTAACAGGGTCTACCGGGGAGCTGTTTTTT. Protein sequence: CASSLTGSTGELFF. The chain recombines TRBV7-9 with TRBJ2-2, with D possibly being TRBD1 (6 bases). Germline CDR1 is SEHNR and CDR2 is FQNEAQ (reference sequence). The V end was cut by 2 bases, the J end by 5 bases, with 9 bases between. This CDR3 spans 14 amino acids.

In this sample, this clonotype turned up many times. This chain uses TRBV7-9 with TRBJ2-5; 13 nucleotides match TRBD2. The CDR3 contains 18 residues. V gave up 5 bases and J gave up 6 bases; unmatched junction bases: 15. Germline V gene sequence: CDR1 SEHNR, CDR2 FQNEAQ (reference sequence). For the CDR3, the DNA is TGTGCCAGCAGCCCTGGACTAGCGGGAGTCCTGGTAACGCAGACCCAGTACTTC. It specifies CASSPGLAGVLVTQTQYF. Variable domain in full (rest from reference TRBV7-9 and TRBJ2-5): DTGVSQNPRHKITKRGQNVTFRCDPISEHNRLYWYRQTLGQGPEFLTYFQNEAQLEKSRLLSDRFSAERPKGSFSTLEIQRTEQGDSAMYLCASSPGLAGVLVTQTQYFGPGTRLLVL.

This clonotype was seen many times. The chain uses TRBV20-1 and TRBJ1-2; D might be TRBD1 (6 bases). The CDR3 runs to 14 residues. Between the trimmed V and J ends, which lost 4 bases and 4 bases, there was a span of 16 bases. Germline V CDR1 and CDR2: DFQATT, SNEGSKA (reference sequence). Here the CDR3 reads CSATPDSTGYGYTF. In DNA, the CDR3 is TGCAGTGCTACACCGGACAGTACGGGCTATGGCTACACCTTC.

This clonotype has more than one count but fewer than ten. The J gene is TRBJ1-2, the V gene TRBV5-1, with TRBD1 as a possible D gene (5 bases). This CDR3 contains 17 residues. CDR1 is SGHRS, CDR2 YFSETQ, per germline. V was shortened by 0 bases and J by 2 bases, with 17 bases between the two germline ends. CDR3 sequence: CASSLAEVLSGNYGYTF. The DNA of the CDR3 is TGCGCCAGCAGCTTGGCCGAAGTTTTGTCAGGGAACTATGGCTACACCTTC.

This clonotype was detected many times. The chain has TRBV29-1 and TRBJ2-1, with TRBD1 matching 9 bases. CDR1 and CDR2 (germline): SQVTM, ANQGSEA. CDR3 length: 15 residues. Trimming removed 2 bases from V and 4 bases from J; junction bases left unmatched: 6. CDR3 region: CSVEPGQGFYNEQFF. CDR3 in DNA: TGCAGCGTTGAACCGGGACAGGGCTTTTACAATGAGCAGTTCTTC.

This clonotype was seen ten or more times. This chain connects TRBV15 to TRBJ2-7, with 12 bases lining up with TRBD2. This CDR3 comprises 16 residues. Looked up from germline, CDR1 is LNHNV and CDR2 is YYDKDF (reference sequence). J gave up 4 bases and V 1 base, and 5 bases lay outside the gene matches. CDR3 sequence reads: CATSRVKGLAGYEQYF. DNA for the CDR3: TGTGCCACCAGCAGAGTAAAGGGACTAGCGGGTTACGAGCAGTACTTC.

The chain links TRBV6-2 or TRBV6-3 to TRBJ2-1; 7 bases line up with TRBD2. Germline V gene data show CDR1 as MNHEY and CDR2 as SVGEGT. There are 16 residues in the CDR3. V lost 6 bases, J lost 3 bases, and 11 bases stayed unmatched. The CDR3 reads CASRSPGASGYNEQFF. The CDR3 DNA sequence: TGTGCCAGCAGATCCCCCGGGGCTAGCGGCTACAATGAGCAGTTCTTC.

This clonotype was seen many times. The chain links TRBV15 to TRBJ1-2; D unclear. V was trimmed by 0 bases and J by 5 bases, leaving 4 bases between them. Looked up from germline, CDR1 is LNHNV and CDR2 is YYDKDF (reference sequence). CDR3 length: 12 residues. CDR3 in DNA: TGTGCCACCAGCAGAGAATCATATGGCTACACCTTC. Translation: CATSRESYGYTF. The full variable domain, in which reference TRBV15 and TRBJ1-2 provide the parts outside the CDR3, is DAMVIQNPRYQVTQFGKPVTLSCSQTLNHNVMYWYQQKSSQAPKLLFHYYDKDFNNEADTPDNFQSRRPNTSFCFLDIRSPGLGDTAMYLCATSRESYGYTFGSGTRLTVV.

The V call is TRBV20-1, the J call TRBJ1-5, with a tentative D call TRBD1 (5 bases). The germline V gene encodes CDR1 DFQATT and CDR2 SNEGSKA (reference sequence). V lost 3 bases, J lost 4 bases, and 10 bases lay in between. CDR3 length equals 13 residues. CDR3 sequence reads: CSASDSQNQPQHF. CDR3 nucleotide sequence: TGCAGTGCTAGTGACAGTCAGAATCAGCCCCAGCATTTT.